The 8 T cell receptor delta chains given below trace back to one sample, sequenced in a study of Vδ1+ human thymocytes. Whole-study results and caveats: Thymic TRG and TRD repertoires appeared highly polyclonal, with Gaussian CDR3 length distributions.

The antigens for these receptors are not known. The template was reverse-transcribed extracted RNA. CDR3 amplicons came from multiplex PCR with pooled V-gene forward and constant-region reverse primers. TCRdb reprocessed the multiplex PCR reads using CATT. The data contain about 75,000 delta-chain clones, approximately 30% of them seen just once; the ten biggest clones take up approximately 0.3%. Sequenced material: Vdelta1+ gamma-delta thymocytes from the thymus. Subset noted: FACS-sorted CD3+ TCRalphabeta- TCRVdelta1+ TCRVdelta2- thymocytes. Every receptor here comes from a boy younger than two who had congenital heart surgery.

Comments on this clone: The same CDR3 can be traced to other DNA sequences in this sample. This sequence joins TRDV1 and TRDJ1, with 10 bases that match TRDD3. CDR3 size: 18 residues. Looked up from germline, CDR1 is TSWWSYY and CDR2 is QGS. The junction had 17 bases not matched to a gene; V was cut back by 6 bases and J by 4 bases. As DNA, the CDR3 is TGTGCTCTTGGTCTCACGAGGCTTCGGGGGATACGCGTCGATAAACTCATCTTT. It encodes CALGLTRLRGIRVDKLIF.

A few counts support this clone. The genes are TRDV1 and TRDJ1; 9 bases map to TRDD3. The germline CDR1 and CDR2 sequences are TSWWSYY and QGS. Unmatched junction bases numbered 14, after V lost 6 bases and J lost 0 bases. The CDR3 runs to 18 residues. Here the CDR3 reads CALGLRSWGILYTDKLIF. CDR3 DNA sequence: TGTGCTCTTGGTCTCCGATCCTGGGGGATTTTGTACACCGATAAACTCATCTTT.

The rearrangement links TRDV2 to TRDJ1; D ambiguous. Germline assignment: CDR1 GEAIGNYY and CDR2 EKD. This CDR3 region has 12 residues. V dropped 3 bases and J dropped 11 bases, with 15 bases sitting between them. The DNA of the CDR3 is TGTGCCTGTGACGGTCGACTATCCCGGCTCATCTTT. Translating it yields CACDGRLSRLIF.

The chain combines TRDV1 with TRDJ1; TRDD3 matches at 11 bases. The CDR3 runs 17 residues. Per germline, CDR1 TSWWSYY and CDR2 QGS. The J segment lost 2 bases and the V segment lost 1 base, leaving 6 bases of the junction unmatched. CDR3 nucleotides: TGTGCTCTTGGGGAACCCTGGGGGATACTTTCAACCGATAAACTCATCTTT. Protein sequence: CALGEPWGILSTDKLIF.

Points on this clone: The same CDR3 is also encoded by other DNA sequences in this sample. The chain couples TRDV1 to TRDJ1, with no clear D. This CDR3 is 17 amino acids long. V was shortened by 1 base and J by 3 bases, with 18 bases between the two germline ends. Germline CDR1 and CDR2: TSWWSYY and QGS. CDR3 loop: CALGERWPYRFADKLIF. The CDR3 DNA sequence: TGTGCTCTTGGGGAACGATGGCCTTATCGTTTCGCCGATAAACTCATCTTT.

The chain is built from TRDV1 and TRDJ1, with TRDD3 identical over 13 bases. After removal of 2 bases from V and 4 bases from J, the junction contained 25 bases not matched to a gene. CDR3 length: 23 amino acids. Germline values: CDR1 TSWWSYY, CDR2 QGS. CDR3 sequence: CALGEGVVLPPLLGDTGGDKLIF. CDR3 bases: TGTGCTCTTGGGGAAGGAGTGGTCCTTCCCCCCCTACTGGGGGATACGGGAGGCGATAAACTCATCTTT.

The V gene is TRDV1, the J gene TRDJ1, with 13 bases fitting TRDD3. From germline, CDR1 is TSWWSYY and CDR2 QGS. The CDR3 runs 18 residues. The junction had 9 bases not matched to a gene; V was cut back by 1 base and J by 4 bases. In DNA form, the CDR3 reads TGTGCTCTTGGGGAACCCGGCACTGGGGGATACGCTCGCGATAAACTCATCTTT. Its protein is CALGEPGTGGYARDKLIF.

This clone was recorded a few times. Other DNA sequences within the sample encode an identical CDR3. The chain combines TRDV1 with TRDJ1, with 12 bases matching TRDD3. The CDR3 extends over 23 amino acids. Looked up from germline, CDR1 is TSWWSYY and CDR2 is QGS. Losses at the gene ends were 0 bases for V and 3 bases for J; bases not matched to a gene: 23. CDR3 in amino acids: CALGELVALRRRYWGILPDKLIF. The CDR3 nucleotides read TGTGCTCTTGGGGAACTAGTGGCCCTACGTCGTCGGTACTGGGGGATACTTCCCGATAAACTCATCTTT.